This T cell receptor beta chain was observed in a study of blood T cell repertoires in COVID-19. This CDR3 spans 13 amino acids. V lost 6 bases and J lost 0, with 6 bases in between. CDR1 GTSNPN and CDR2 SVGIG come from the germline V gene (reference sequence). This clone was seen a single time. Sequencing used immunoSEQ multiplex PCR; TCRdb keeps in-frame clones, though not all of them. Of some 210,000 clones in the sample, more than 70% were seen once. This rearrangement joins TRBV30 to TRBJ2-6; maybe TRBD1 (5 bases). This TCR was sampled from a woman aged 40 to 55 who had recovered from COVID-19. The sequenced sample was peripheral blood. CDR3 sequence: CACDSSGANVLTF. In DNA, the CDR3 is TGTGCCTGCGACAGCTCTGGGGCCAACGTCCTGACTTTC.